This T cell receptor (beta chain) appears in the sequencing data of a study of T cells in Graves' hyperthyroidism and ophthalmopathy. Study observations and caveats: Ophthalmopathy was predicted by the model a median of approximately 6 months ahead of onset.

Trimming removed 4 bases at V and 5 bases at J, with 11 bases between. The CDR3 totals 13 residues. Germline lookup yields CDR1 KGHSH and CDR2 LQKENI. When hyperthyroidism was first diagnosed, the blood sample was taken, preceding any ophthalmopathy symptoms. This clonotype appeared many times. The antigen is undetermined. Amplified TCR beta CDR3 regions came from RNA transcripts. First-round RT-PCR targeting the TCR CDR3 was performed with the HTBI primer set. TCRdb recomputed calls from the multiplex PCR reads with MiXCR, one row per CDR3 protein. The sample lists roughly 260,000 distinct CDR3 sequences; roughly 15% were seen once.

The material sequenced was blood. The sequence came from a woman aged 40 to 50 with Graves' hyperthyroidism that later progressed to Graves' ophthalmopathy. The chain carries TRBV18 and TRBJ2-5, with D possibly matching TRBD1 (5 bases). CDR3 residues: CASSLDKRETQYF. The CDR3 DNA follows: TGTGCCAGCTCACTGGACAAAAGGGAGACCCAGTACTTC.